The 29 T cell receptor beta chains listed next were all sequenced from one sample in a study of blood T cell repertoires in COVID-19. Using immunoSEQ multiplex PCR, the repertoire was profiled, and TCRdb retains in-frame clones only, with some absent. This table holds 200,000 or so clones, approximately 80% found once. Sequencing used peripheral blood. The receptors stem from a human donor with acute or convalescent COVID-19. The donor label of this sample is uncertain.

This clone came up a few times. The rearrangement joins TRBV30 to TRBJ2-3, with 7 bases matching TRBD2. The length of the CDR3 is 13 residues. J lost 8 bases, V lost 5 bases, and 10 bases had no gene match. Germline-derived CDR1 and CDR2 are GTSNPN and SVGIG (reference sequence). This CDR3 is CAWGAGVVFTQYF. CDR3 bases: TGTGCCTGGGGGGCGGGGGTAGTATTTACGCAGTATTTT.

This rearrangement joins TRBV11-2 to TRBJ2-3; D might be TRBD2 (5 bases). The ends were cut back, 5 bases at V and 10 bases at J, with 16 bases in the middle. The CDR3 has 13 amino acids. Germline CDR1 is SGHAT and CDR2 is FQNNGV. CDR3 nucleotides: TGTGCCAGCAGCCAAGGACGGACTGGGGCGCAGTATTTT. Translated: CASSQGRTGAQYF.

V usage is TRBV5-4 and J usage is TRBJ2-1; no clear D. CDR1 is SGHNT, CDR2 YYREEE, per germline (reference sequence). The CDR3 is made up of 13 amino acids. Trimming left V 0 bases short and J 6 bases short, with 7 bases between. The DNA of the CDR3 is TGTGCCAGCAGCTTGGATCCCAGCAATGAGCAGTTCTTC. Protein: CASSLDPSNEQFF.

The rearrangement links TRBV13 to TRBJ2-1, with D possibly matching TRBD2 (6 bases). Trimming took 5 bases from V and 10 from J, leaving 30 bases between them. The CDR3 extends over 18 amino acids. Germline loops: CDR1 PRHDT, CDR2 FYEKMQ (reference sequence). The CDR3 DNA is TGTGCCAGCAGCACCCCCGCCCTGCCCGGTGGCGGGCTAGCGGAGCAGTTCTTC. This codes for CASSTPALPGGGLAEQFF.

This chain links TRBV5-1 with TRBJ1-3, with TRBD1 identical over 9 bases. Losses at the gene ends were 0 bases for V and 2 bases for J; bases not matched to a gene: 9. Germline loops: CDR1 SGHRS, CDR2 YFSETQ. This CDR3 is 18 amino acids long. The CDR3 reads CASSLEPRTGATGNTIYF. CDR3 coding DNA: TGCGCCAGCAGCTTGGAACCGAGGACAGGGGCAACTGGAAACACCATATATTTT.

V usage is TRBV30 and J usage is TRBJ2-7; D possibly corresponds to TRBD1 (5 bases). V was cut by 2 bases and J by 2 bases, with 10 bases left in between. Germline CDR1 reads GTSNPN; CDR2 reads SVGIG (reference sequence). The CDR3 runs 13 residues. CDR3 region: CAWSSGFPYEQYF. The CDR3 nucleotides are TGTGCCTGGAGTTCAGGGTTCCCCTACGAGCAGTACTTC.

This CDR3 is CASSLDQILETQYF. The CDR3 DNA reads TGTGCCAGCAGCTTAGACCAGATATTAGAGACCCAGTACTTC. The rearrangement joins TRBV13 to TRBJ2-5; no definite D call. The CDR3 runs 14 residues. Germline V lookup: CDR1 PRHDT, CDR2 FYEKMQ (reference sequence). V was trimmed by 1 base and J by 4 bases, leaving 10 bases between them.

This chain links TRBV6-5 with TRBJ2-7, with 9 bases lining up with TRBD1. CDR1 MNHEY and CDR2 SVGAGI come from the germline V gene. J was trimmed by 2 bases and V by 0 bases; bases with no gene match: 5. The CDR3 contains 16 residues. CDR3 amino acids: CASSYSGTGTPYEQYF. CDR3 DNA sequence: TGTGCCAGCAGTTACTCGGGGACAGGGACCCCCTACGAGCAGTACTTC.

CDR3 bases: TGTGCCATCAAGCAGGGTGTGGGGGAGACCCAGTACTTC. The encoded protein is CAIKQGVGETQYF. The chain is built from TRBV10-3 and TRBJ2-5, with TRBD1 as a possible D gene (5 bases). From germline, CDR1 is ENHRY and CDR2 SYGVKD. The germline V and J ends were trimmed by 7 bases and 5 bases, with 14 bases remaining between them. CDR3 length: 13 amino acids.

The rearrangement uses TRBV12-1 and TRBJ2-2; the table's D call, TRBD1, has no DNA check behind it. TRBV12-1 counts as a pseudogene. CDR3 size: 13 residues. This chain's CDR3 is CACEGANTGELFF. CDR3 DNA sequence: TGTGCCTGCGAGGGGGCGAACACCGGGGAGCTGTTTTTT.

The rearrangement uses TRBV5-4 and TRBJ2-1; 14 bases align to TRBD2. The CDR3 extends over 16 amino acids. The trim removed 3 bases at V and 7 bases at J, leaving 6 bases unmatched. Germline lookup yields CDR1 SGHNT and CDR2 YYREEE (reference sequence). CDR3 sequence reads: CASSSPGLAGENEQFF. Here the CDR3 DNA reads TGTGCCAGCAGCTCTCCGGGACTAGCGGGAGAAAATGAGCAGTTCTTC.

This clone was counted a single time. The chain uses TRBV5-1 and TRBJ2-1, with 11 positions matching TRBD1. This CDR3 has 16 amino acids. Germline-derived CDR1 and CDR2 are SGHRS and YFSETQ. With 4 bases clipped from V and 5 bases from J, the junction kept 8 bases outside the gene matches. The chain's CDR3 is CASSTGTGGDNNEQFF. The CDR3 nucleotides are TGCGCCAGCAGCACCGGGACAGGGGGGGATAACAATGAGCAGTTCTTC.

The CDR3: CASSSPTGRTEAFF. DNA for the CDR3: TGCGCCAGCAGCTCCCCGACAGGGCGGACTGAAGCTTTCTTT. This sequence joins TRBV4-1 and TRBJ1-1; 7 nucleotides agree with TRBD1. Germline V gives CDR1 MGHRA, CDR2 YSYEKL. This CDR3 region has 14 residues. The V segment lost 5 bases and the J segment 5 bases; nucleotides outside the gene matches: 8.

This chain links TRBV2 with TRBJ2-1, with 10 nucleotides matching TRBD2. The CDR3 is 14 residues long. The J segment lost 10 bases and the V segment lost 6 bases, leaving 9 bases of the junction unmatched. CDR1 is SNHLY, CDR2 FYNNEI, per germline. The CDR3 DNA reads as TGTGCCAGCAGAGAGGGACTGACTAGCGGGGAGCAGTTCTTC. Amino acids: CASREGLTSGEQFF.

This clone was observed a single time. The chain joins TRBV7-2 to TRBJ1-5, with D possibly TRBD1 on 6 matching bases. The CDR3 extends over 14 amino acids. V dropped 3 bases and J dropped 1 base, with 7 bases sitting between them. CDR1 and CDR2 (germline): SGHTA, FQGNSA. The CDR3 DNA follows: TGTGCCAGCAGCTTCGGGACAAGCAATCAGCCCCAGCATTTT. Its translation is CASSFGTSNQPQHF.

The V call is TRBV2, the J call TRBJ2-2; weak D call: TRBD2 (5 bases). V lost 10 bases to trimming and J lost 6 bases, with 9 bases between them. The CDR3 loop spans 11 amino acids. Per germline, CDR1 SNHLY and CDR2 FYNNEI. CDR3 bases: TGTGCCACCGTGGAGGCCGGGGAGCTGTTTTTT. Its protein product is CATVEAGELFF.

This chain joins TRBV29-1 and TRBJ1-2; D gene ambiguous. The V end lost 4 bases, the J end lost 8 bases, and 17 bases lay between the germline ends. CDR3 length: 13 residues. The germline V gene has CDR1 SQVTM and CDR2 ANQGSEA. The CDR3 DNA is TGCAGCGTTGCATTGGACTTGGCGGGGGGCTACACCTTC. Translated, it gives CSVALDLAGGYTF.

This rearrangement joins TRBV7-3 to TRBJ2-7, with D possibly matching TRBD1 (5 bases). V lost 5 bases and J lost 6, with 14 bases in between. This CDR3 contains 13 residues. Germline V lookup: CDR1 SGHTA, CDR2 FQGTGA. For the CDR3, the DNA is TGTGCCAGCAGCCTCACCCAGGGTGGCGAGCAGTACTTC. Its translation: CASSLTQGGEQYF.

The CDR3 here is CASRYGTSAAYEQYF. Written as DNA, the CDR3 is TGTGCCAGCAGATATGGGACTAGCGCCGCCTACGAGCAGTACTTC. The chain combines TRBV7-9 with TRBJ2-7; 10 bases fit TRBD2. V lost 6 bases and J lost 2; bases outside the gene matches: 7. Germline CDR1 and CDR2: SEHNR and FQNEAQ (reference sequence). This CDR3 spans 15 amino acids.

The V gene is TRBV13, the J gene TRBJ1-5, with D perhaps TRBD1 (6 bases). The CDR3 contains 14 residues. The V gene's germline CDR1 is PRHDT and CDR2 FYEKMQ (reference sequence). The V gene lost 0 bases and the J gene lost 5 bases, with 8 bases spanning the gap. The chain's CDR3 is CASSLGGADQPQHF. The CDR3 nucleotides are TGTGCCAGCAGCTTAGGGGGGGCGGATCAGCCCCAGCATTTT. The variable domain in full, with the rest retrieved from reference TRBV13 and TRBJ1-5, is AAGVIQSPRHLIKEKRETATLKCYPIPRHDTVYWYQQGPGQDPQFLISFYEKMQSDKGSIPDRFSAQQFSDYHSELNMSSLELGDSALYFCASSLGGADQPQHFGDGTRLSIL.

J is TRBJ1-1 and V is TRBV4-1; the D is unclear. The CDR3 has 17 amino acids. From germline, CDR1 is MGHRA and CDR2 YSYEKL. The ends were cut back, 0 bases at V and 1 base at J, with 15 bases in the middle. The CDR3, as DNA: TGCGCCAGCAGCCAAGAAGCAGGAGGCTATTGGAACACTGAAGCTTTCTTT. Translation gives CASSQEAGGYWNTEAFF.

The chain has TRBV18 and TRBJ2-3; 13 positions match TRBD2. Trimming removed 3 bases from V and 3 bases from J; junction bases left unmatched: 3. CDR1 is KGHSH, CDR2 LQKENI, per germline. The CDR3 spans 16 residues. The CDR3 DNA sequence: TGTGCCAGCTCACCTAGGACTAGCGGGAGAACAGATACGCAGTATTTT. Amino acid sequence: CASSPRTSGRTDTQYF.

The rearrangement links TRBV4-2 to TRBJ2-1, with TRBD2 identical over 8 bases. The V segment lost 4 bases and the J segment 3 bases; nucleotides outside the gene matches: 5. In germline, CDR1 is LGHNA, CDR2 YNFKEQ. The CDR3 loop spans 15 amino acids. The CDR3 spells CASSLGLALYNEQFF. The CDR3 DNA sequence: TGTGCCAGCAGCCTCGGACTAGCACTCTACAATGAGCAGTTCTTC.

The CDR3, as DNA: TGTGCCAGCAGTACGGGACAGAACACTGAAGCTTTCTTT. Translation gives CASSTGQNTEAFF. This sequence joins TRBV11-3 and TRBJ1-1, with D tentatively TRBD1 (6 bases). Germline assignment: CDR1 SGHNT and CDR2 YENEEA. Trimming shortened V by 6 bases and J by 1 base, and 9 bases separated the two germline ends. The CDR3 runs 13 residues.

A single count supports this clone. CDR3 amino acids: CASSYSQGVPPYEQYF. DNA for the CDR3: TGTGCCAGCAGTTACTCTCAAGGGGTCCCCCCCTACGAGCAGTACTTC. V usage is TRBV6-5 and J usage is TRBJ2-7; a possible D gene is TRBD1 (5 bases). Per germline, CDR1 MNHEY and CDR2 SVGAGI. V lost 0 bases to trimming and J lost 2 bases, with 14 bases between them. The CDR3 extends over 16 amino acids.

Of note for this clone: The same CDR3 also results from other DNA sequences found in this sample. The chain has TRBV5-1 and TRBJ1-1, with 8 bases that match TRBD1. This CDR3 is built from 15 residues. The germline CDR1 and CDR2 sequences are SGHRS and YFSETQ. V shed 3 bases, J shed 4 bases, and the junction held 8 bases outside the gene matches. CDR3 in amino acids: CASSYGQGGGTEAFF. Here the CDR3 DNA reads TGCGCCAGCAGCTACGGACAGGGTGGAGGCACTGAAGCTTTCTTT.

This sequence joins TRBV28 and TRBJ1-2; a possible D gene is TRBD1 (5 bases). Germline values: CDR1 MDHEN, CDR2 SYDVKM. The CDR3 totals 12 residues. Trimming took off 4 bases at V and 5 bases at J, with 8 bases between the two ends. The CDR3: CASSSGPYGYTF. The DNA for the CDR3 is TGTGCCAGCAGTTCAGGGCCTTATGGCTACACCTTC.

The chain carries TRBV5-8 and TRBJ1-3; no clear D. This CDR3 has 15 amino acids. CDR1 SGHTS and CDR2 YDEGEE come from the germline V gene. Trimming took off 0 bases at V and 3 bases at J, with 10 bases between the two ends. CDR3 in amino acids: CASSLVGGVGNTIYF. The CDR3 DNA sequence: TGTGCCAGCAGCTTGGTTGGAGGTGTTGGAAACACCATATATTTT.

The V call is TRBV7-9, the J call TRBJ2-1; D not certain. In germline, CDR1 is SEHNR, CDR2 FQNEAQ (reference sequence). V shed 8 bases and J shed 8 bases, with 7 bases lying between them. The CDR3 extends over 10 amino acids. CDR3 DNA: TGTGCCAGCGCGTTCTATGAGCAGTTCTTC. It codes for CASAFYEQFF.